These 10 T cell receptor beta chains originate from one sample sequenced in a study of vaccination and CD4 T cells after COVID-19. Cultured CD4+ T cells had their DNA profiled by the Oncomine TCR Beta short-read assay. Cultures of CD4+ T cells served as the source for extracting genomic DNA. TCRdb used MiXCR to reprocess the PCR reads, holding one entry per CDR3 protein. The sample records over 7,500 distinct CDR3 sequences, under 55% being singletons. No antigen is known for these receptors. The sample's treatment: roughly 11-day PBMC culture with coronavirus spike peptide pools or control peptides (ViraFEST assay). It was before the COVID-19 pandemic (2011-2018) that the unexposed donor's CD4+ T cells were collected. The sequencing input was CD4+ T cells from blood, cultured in vitro. All receptors come from a human donor in good health.

A single count supports this clonotype. The J gene is TRBJ2-6, the V gene TRBV19; D ambiguous. V was trimmed by 7 bases and J by 4 bases, leaving 14 bases between them. The CDR3 spans 15 residues. Germline loops: CDR1 LNHDA, CDR2 SQIVND (reference sequence). CDR3 loop: CASIGVETGANVLTF. CDR3 in DNA: TGTGCCAGTATCGGTGTCGAGACAGGGGCCAACGTCCTGACTTTC.

This clonotype was observed a few times. The rearrangement uses TRBV6-2 or TRBV6-3 and TRBJ2-1; TRBD1 agrees at 8 bases. Germline CDR1 is MNHEY and CDR2 is SVGEGT. V dropped 7 bases and J dropped 3; count of bases not matched to a gene: 11. The CDR3 loop spans 16 amino acids. The CDR3 sequence: CASTPTGAHYYNEQFF. CDR3 coding DNA: TGTGCCAGCACCCCGACAGGGGCCCACTACTACAATGAGCAGTTCTTC.

The V call is TRBV27, the J call TRBJ1-5, with 7 bases aligning to TRBD1. CDR1 and CDR2 (germline): MNHEY, SMNVEV (reference sequence). The junction had 8 bases not matched to a gene; V was cut back by 4 bases and J by 5 bases. This CDR3 spans 15 amino acids. The CDR3 DNA sequence: TGTGCCAGCAGTTCCTCGACAGGGAAGGATCAGCCCCAGCATTTT. Translating gives CASSSSTGKDQPQHF.

V and J are TRBV15 and TRBJ2-7; a possible D gene is TRBD1 (6 bases). The length of the CDR3 is 16 residues. V shed 2 bases and J shed 7 bases, with 21 bases lying between them. Germline values: CDR1 LNHNV, CDR2 YYDKDF (reference sequence). CDR3 amino acids: CATSRSPSQGSREQYF. The CDR3 bases are TGTGCCACCAGCAGATCCCCATCTCAGGGGTCGAGGGAGCAGTACTTC. Full variable domain (missing parts from reference TRBV15 and TRBJ2-7): DAMVIQNPRYQVTQFGKPVTLSCSQTLNHNVMYWYQQKSSQAPKLLFHYYDKDFNNEADTPDNFQSRRPNTSFCFLDIRSPGLGDTAMYLCATSRSPSQGSREQYFGPGTRLTVT.

This sequence joins TRBV6-5 and TRBJ1-5; D is undetermined. The CDR3 runs to 15 residues. V dropped 0 bases and J dropped 4 bases, with 10 bases sitting between them. Germline V CDR1 and CDR2: MNHEY, SVGAGI. CDR3 DNA sequence: TGTGCCAGCAGTTACTCTACCGGCGAGAATCAGCCCCAGCATTTT. It translates to CASSYSTGENQPQHF.

This clonotype appeared a few times. The chain links TRBV6-1 to TRBJ1-2, with D unclear. The CDR3 has 13 residues. Trimming left V 7 bases short and J 4 bases short, with 13 bases between. Germline CDR1 MNHNS, CDR2 SASEGT. The CDR3 reads CASKKEKAYGYTF. The CDR3 bases are TGTGCCAGCAAGAAGGAGAAAGCCTATGGCTACACCTTC.

V gene TRBV18 combines with J gene TRBJ1-1; D gene unclear. Trimming cost V 5 bases and J 1 base, with 8 bases left between them. The CDR3 is made up of 13 amino acids. Per germline, CDR1 KGHSH and CDR2 LQKENI. CDR3: CASSATPNTEAFF. The DNA of the CDR3 is TGTGCCAGCTCAGCGACACCGAACACTGAAGCTTTCTTT.

The V gene is TRBV6-2 or TRBV6-3, the J gene TRBJ1-5, with D unresolved. The V end lost 1 base, the J end lost 4 bases, and 8 bases lay between the germline ends. From germline, CDR1 is MNHEY and CDR2 SVGEGT. This CDR3 spans 14 amino acids. As DNA, the CDR3 is TGTGCCAGCAGTTACTTCAGAATAAATCAGCCCCAGCATTTT. It encodes CASSYFRINQPQHF.

This clonotype was seen only a few times. CDR3 sequence reads: CASHPGWGTGSGEQFF. CDR3 DNA sequence: TGTGCCAGTCACCCCGGTTGGGGGACAGGGAGTGGTGAGCAGTTCTTC. The gene calls are TRBV19 and TRBJ2-1, with 9 bases matching TRBD1. The V gene's germline CDR1 is LNHDA and CDR2 SQIVND (reference sequence). V was pared by 8 bases and J by 9 bases, with 17 bases of the junction left unmatched. This CDR3 contains 16 residues.

V and J are TRBV6-2 or TRBV6-3 and TRBJ1-5, with TRBD1 identical over 7 bases. CDR1 is MNHEY, CDR2 SVGEGT, per germline. This CDR3 spans 14 amino acids. With V trimmed by 3 bases and J by 5 bases, 4 bases remained unmatched. The CDR3 sequence: CASSYRGGDQPQHF. CDR3 nucleotide sequence: TGTGCCAGCAGTTATCGAGGGGGCGATCAGCCCCAGCATTTT.